This T cell receptor (beta chain) stems from a study of cytomegalovirus exposure and HLA in healthy donors. Study-wide results and limits: What a later analysis showed was that several of the most significant clusters appeared linked to common viral pathogens. Some V segments could not be told apart, so they were left out, TRBV6-2 and TRBV6-3 among them.

Worth noting for this clone: The antigen remains unidentified.

60 Vbeta and 13 Jbeta primers were used in PCR. Assay: immunoSEQ multiplex PCR; the TCRdb copy retains only in-frame clones and omits some. This repertoire includes some 70,000 clones. CDR1 and CDR2 (germline): MDHEN, SYDVKM. The CDR3 has 15 amino acids. Germline trimming cut 5 bases from V and 7 bases from J; bases unmatched to any gene: 11. This chain uses TRBV28 with TRBJ1-5, with 7 nucleotides matching TRBD1. The material sequenced was PBMCs. This TCR derives from a female donor in good health and CMV-seropositive. The DNA of the CDR3 is TGTGCCAGCAGTCCCTCACAGGGGTTAAGCCAGCCCCAGCATTTT. Encoded protein: CASSPSQGLSQPQHF.